The rows below give T cell receptor beta chains drawn from one sample of a study of T cell repertoires in ileal Crohn's disease. Using immunoSEQ multiplex PCR, the repertoire was profiled, and TCRdb retains in-frame clones only, with some absent. The repertoire holds about 14,000 clones, with approximately 79% as singletons. Sample: ileal tissue. The origin of the receptors is an adult with Crohn's disease. Each CDR3 is given with its conserved first and last residue. The D gene is left open where the match is weak. A row's size may be missing; if present it is once, few, many or a size class.

j_call	clone_size	v_call	cdr3_length	d_call	cdr3_nt	cdr3_aa
TRBJ1-4	few	TRBV11-2	12	-	TGTGCCAGCAGCTTAGACAGGGCGAAACTGTTTTTT	CASSLDRAKLFF
TRBJ1-2	-	TRBV5-5	14	-	TGTGCCAGCAGCTTAATCTGGGGTAGAGATGGCTACACCTTC	CASSLIWGRDGYTF
TRBJ2-2	-	TRBV2	16	TRBD2	TGTGCCAGCAGGGCTAGCGGGGGTCCGGGGACCGGGGAGCTGTTTTTT	CASRASGGPGTGELFF
TRBJ1-1	-	TRBV2	13	-	TGTGCCAGCAGTGTGGGGCTGAACACTGAAGCTTTCTTT	CASSVGLNTEAFF
TRBJ1-2	few	TRBV7-6	15	TRBD1	TGTGCCAGCAGCTTGGTACAGGGGAGTAACTATGGCTACACCTTC	CASSLVQGSNYGYTF
TRBJ1-3	few	TRBV5-1	17	-	TGCGCCAGCAGCAAGGCAAACACCGGGAGCTCTGGAAACACCATATATTTT	CASSKANTGSSGNTIYF
TRBJ2-7	-	TRBV2	13	-	TGTGCCAGCGGAGGGACGGTTACCTACGAGCAGTACTTC	CASGGTVTYEQYF
TRBJ1-5	-	TRBV6-6	15	-	TGTGCCAGCAGTTATCAGGGAATGGGCAATCAGCCCCAGCATTTT	CASSYQGMGNQPQHF
TRBJ2-7	-	TRBV7-3	13	-	TGTGCCAGCAGAGTTGGAAACTCCTACGAGCAGTACTTC	CASRVGNSYEQYF
TRBJ2-7	-	TRBV11-2	16	TRBD1	TGTGCCAGCAGCCCCCACCTGGGACAGGGAGCCTACGAGCAGTACTTC	CASSPHLGQGAYEQYF
TRBJ2-1	-	TRBV7-9	14	-	TGTGCCAGCGGTCAAGGGGGCTCCTACAATGAGCAGTTCTTC	CASGQGGSYNEQFF
TRBJ1-5	once	TRBV4-1	13	-	TGCGCCAGCAGCCAGGCGAGTAATCAGCCCCAGCATTTT	CASSQASNQPQHF
TRBJ2-1	-	TRBV9	17	-	TGTGCCAGCAGCGTAACATCCGGGGCAGGCTCCTTCTATGAGCAGTTCTTC	CASSVTSGAGSFYEQFF
TRBJ2-7	-	TRBV7-8	17	-	TGTGCCAGCAGCTTAGTAGGGGGTCGGTTGGCTTACTACGAGCAGTACTTC	CASSLVGGRLAYYEQYF
TRBJ2-7	-	TRBV5-1	16	-	TGCGCCAGCAGCTTGGCGGCGGGACCGGGAATTTACGAGCAGTACTTC	CASSLAAGPGIYEQYF
TRBJ1-4	-	TRBV9	12	-	TGTGCCAGCAGCCTGTCCGGAGAAAAACTGTTTTTT	CASSLSGEKLFF
TRBJ2-1	-	TRBV6-6	13	-	TGTGCCAGCAGTTATTTAGCCAACAATGAGCAGTTCTTC	CASSYLANNEQFF
TRBJ2-2	-	TRBV18	15	-	TGTGCCAGCTCACCAGAGCGGATTAACACCGGGGAGCTGTTTTTT	CASSPERINTGELFF
TRBJ1-1	few	TRBV4-1	16	-	TGCGCCAGCAGCCAAGAGTTAGTCAGTATGAACACTGAAGCTTTCTTT	CASSQELVSMNTEAFF
TRBJ2-7	-	TRBV2	15	-	TGTGCCAGCAGTGAGGCGGGGAGGAGCTCCTACGAGCAGTACTTC	CASSEAGRSSYEQYF
TRBJ1-5	-	TRBV19	16	-	TGTGCCAGTAGTATAGTTGGAGGATATAGCAATCAGCCCCAGCATTTT	CASSIVGGYSNQPQHF
TRBJ1-1	-	TRBV7-6	14	TRBD1	TGTGCCAGCAGCCCGGGACAGGTCAACACTGAAGCTTTCTTT	CASSPGQVNTEAFF
TRBJ2-1	few	TRBV19	14	-	TGTGCCAGTAGTATGGGGGGACTCCTAAATGAGCAGTTCTTC	CASSMGGLLNEQFF
TRBJ2-3	few	TRBV12-5	16	TRBD1	TGTGCTAGTGGTTTGGGGGACAGGGGGCGTGCAGATACGCAGTATTTT	CASGLGDRGRADTQYF
TRBJ2-4	-	TRBV2	17	TRBD2	TGTGCCAGCAGTGAAGGCGGTAGCGGGGGGGCCTGGGTCATTCAGTACTTC	CASSEGGSGGAWVIQYF
TRBJ2-7	-	TRBV11-2	14	TRBD2	TGTGCCAGCAGCTTAGAAGCGGGGGGCCGTGAGCAGTACTTC	CASSLEAGGREQYF
TRBJ2-3	-	TRBV6-1	14	TRBD1	TGTGCCACCGGGACAGGGGACAGCACAGATACGCAGTATTTT	CATGTGDSTDTQYF
TRBJ2-3	once	TRBV19	14	TRBD1	TGTGCCAGTGGCAGGGACAGGGGCACAGATACGCAGTATTTT	CASGRDRGTDTQYF
TRBJ2-1	-	TRBV7-2	14	-	TGTGCCAGCAGCTTGGAGGGGGGGTACAATGAGCAGTTCTTC	CASSLEGGYNEQFF
TRBJ1-2	-	TRBV2	14	-	TGTGCCAGCAGTGAAGTTACCGCGTCCTATGGCTACACCTTC	CASSEVTASYGYTF
TRBJ2-3	-	TRBV7-6	13	-	TGTGCCAGCAGCTTAGGGAGCACAGATACGCAGTATTTT	CASSLGSTDTQYF
TRBJ1-5	-	TRBV5-1	15	TRBD1	TGCGCCAGCAGCTTGAACACAGGGGGCGATCAGCCCCAGCATTTT	CASSLNTGGDQPQHF
TRBJ1-2	few	TRBV4-1	17	-	TGCGCCAGCAGCCAATCGCCAGGGGAGGGAACTAACTATGGCTACACCTTC	CASSQSPGEGTNYGYTF
TRBJ2-3	-	TRBV9	14	-	TGTGCCAGCAGCGTAGCTTTGGGGGCAGATACGCAGTATTTT	CASSVALGADTQYF
TRBJ1-1	once	TRBV5-1	15	-	TGCGCCAGCAGCTGGGAAGGGACCCGGGGCGCTGAAGCTTTCTTT	CASSWEGTRGAEAFF
TRBJ1-2	-	TRBV14	12	-	TGTGCCAGCAGCCACAATAACTATGGCTACACCTTC	CASSHNNYGYTF
TRBJ1-1	-	TRBV27	13	-	TGTGCCAGCAGTTTAGGCAGCGGCACTGAAGCTTTCTTT	CASSLGSGTEAFF
TRBJ2-5	-	TRBV4-1	18	TRBD2	TGCGCCAGCAGCCAGCGGACTCTAGCGGGGGGGATCCAAGAGACCCAGTACTTC	CASSQRTLAGGIQETQYF
TRBJ2-5	-	TRBV30	15	-	TGTGCCTCGTCAACGGGCAGGGGCCACGGGGAGACCCAGTACTTC	CASSTGRGHGETQYF
TRBJ2-5	-	TRBV6-6	11	-	TGTGCCAGCAGTGAGGGAGAGACCCAGTACTTC	CASSEGETQYF
TRBJ1-1	-	TRBV5-1	14	TRBD1	TGCGCCAGCAGCTTGACCACAGGGGGCACTGAAGCTTTCTTT	CASSLTTGGTEAFF
TRBJ2-3	-	TRBV9	15	TRBD2	TGTGCCAGCAGCCCCCCGGGGGGGGAAAGGAATACGCAGTATTTT	CASSPPGGERNTQYF
TRBJ1-2	-	TRBV19	12	TRBD1	TGTGTCAGCTCTACAGGGGGCGATGGCTACACCTTC	CVSSTGGDGYTF
TRBJ2-2	-	TRBV7-3	14	-	TGTGCCAGCAGCCGGGGGACGAACACCGGGGAGCTGTTTTTT	CASSRGTNTGELFF
TRBJ1-2	-	TRBV7-9	11	-	TGTGCCAGCAGCCCCGTGCAAGGCTACACCTTC	CASSPVQGYTF
TRBJ2-1	few	TRBV5-5	14	-	TGTGCCAGCAGCTGGGACATCGGGGCTAGTGAGCAGTTCTTC	CASSWDIGASEQFF
TRBJ2-5	-	TRBV4-1	15	-	TGCGCCAGCAGCCAAGACCCCGGGCCTGGTGAGACCCAGTACTTC	CASSQDPGPGETQYF
TRBJ1-2	-	TRBV10-2	13	-	TGCGCCAGCAGTGATGACATAAGCTATGGCTACACCTTC	CASSDDISYGYTF
TRBJ1-2	-	TRBV7-9	13	-	TGTGCCAGCAGCTTAGTACAGTTAAGCGGCTACACCTTC	CASSLVQLSGYTF
TRBJ1-4	-	TRBV7-9	17	TRBD1	TGTGCCAGCAGCTTAAATTGGGTCGGGACAGGGGGCGATAAACTGTTTTTT	CASSLNWVGTGGDKLFF
TRBJ1-1	-	TRBV5-1	13	-	TGCGCCAGCAGCTTGGCCGGGCAGAATGAAGCTTTCTTT	CASSLAGQNEAFF